Listed below are T cell receptor beta chains from one sample, sequenced in a study of blood T cell repertoires in COVID-19. Produced via immunoSEQ multiplex PCR; TCRdb's table is partial and in-frame only. The data hold over 150,000 clones, with 90% observed a single time. Sequencing input: peripheral blood. These receptors were obtained from a man aged 45 to 65 with acute or convalescent COVID-19. Both conserved end residues are part of each CDR3. D genes are given only for firm matches. Clone size is given for some rows only: seen once, a few or many times, or a class if the clone is expanded.

D gene	clone size	V gene	J gene	CDR3 protein	CDR3 DNA
NA	NA	TRBV5-8	TRBJ1-2	CASSQETQGRYGYTF	TGTGCCAGCAGCCAAGAAACTCAGGGAAGATATGGCTACACCTTC
NA	NA	TRBV27	TRBJ1-6	CASSSWPERLSYNSPLHF	TGTGCCAGCAGTTCCTGGCCAGAACGCCTCTCCTATAATTCACCCCTCCACTTT
NA	NA	TRBV7-9	TRBJ2-2	CASSVVAENTGELFF	TGTGCCAGCAGTGTCGTGGCGGAGAACACCGGGGAGCTGTTTTTT
TRBD1	once	TRBV19	TRBJ1-4	CASSSRQGLFF	TGTGCCAGTAGTTCCAGACAGGGCCTGTTTTTT
TRBD2	NA	TRBV20-1	TRBJ2-3	CSASTPGTSGPSTDTQYF	TGCAGTGCTAGTACTCCCGGGACTAGCGGGCCCAGCACAGATACGCAGTATTTT
TRBD1	NA	TRBV20-1	TRBJ1-1	CSASGDRGFSGAFF	TGCAGTGCTAGTGGTGACAGGGGTTTTTCCGGAGCTTTCTTT
TRBD1	once	TRBV28	TRBJ1-2	CASSLQGARFGYTF	TGTGCCAGCAGTTTACAGGGGGCTAGGTTTGGCTACACCTTC
TRBD1	NA	TRBV6-5	TRBJ2-3	CASSYFRGSDTQYF	TGTGCCAGCAGTTACTTCAGGGGGTCAGATACGCAGTATTTT
NA	NA	TRBV7-3	TRBJ2-7	CASSQDRGGEQYF	TGTGCCAGCAGCCAAGACCGGGGTGGGGAGCAGTACTTC
TRBD2	NA	TRBV5-1	TRBJ2-5	CASRNSGWGETQYF	TGCGCCAGCAGAAATAGCGGGTGGGGAGAGACCCAGTACTTC
NA	NA	TRBV7-9	TRBJ2-2	CASSLGAQNTGELFF	TGTGCCAGCAGCCTGGGGGCTCAGAACACCGGGGAGCTGTTTTTT
TRBD1	NA	TRBV28	TRBJ2-7	CASSLRDRSPSEQYF	TGTGCCAGCAGTTTGAGGGACAGGTCGCCGTCCGAGCAGTACTTC
TRBD1	NA	TRBV7-2	TRBJ1-2	CASSSHSGGYGYTF	TGTGCCAGCAGCTCGCACTCAGGGGGATATGGCTACACCTTC
TRBD1	NA	TRBV6-5	TRBJ1-4	CASSRDSLNEKLFF	TGTGCCAGCAGCCGGGACAGCTTAAATGAAAAACTGTTTTTT
TRBD2	NA	TRBV19	TRBJ2-1	CASSMTSGSYNEQFF	TGTGCCAGTAGTATGACTAGCGGGAGCTACAATGAGCAGTTCTTC
TRBD1	NA	TRBV5-1	TRBJ2-5	CASSLGQGSPGTQYF	TGCGCCAGCAGCTTGGGACAGGGGTCGCCAGGGACCCAGTACTTC
TRBD2	NA	TRBV18	TRBJ2-2	CASSVREGNTGELFF	TGTGCCAGCTCCGTCAGGGAGGGGAACACCGGGGAGCTGTTTTTT
NA	once	TRBV28	TRBJ1-1	CASGVRYLNTEAFF	TGTGCCAGCGGCGTGCGGTACCTGAACACTGAAGCTTTCTTT
NA	NA	TRBV19	TRBJ2-3	CASSVDGGDTQYF	TGTGCCAGTAGTGTGGACGGGGGAGATACGCAGTATTTT
TRBD2	once	TRBV4-3	TRBJ2-3	CASSRRAGSEDTQYF	TGCGCCAGCAGCCGCCGAGCGGGGTCAGAAGATACGCAGTATTTT
TRBD1	NA	TRBV7-9	TRBJ1-6	CASSTPGQGFSPLHF	TGTGCCAGCAGCACGCCGGGACAGGGATTTTCACCCCTCCACTTT
NA	few	TRBV18	TRBJ2-7	CASSSTGVYEQYF	TGTGCCAGCTCATCGACAGGAGTCTACGAGCAGTACTTC
TRBD1	NA	TRBV10-2	TRBJ1-6	CASSEFGGGGYNSPLHF	TGCGCCAGCAGTGAGTTCGGAGGGGGCGGATATAATTCACCCCTCCACTTT
NA	once	TRBV3-1/TRBV3-2	TRBJ2-2	CASSQLPSGIRELFF	TGTGCCAGCAGCCAATTACCCTCAGGCATCCGGGAGTTGTTTTTT
NA	once	TRBV9	TRBJ1-6	CASSPQEGALHF	TGTGCCAGCAGCCCCCAAGAGGGGGCCCTCCACTTT
NA	NA	TRBV28	TRBJ2-2	CASSSPGIRAGELFF	TGTGCCAGCAGCTCACCGGGAATTCGGGCCGGGGAGCTGTTTTTT
NA	NA	TRBV19	TRBJ2-1	CASSTSRGSLWNEQFF	TGTGCCAGTAGTACCTCCAGGGGATCCTTATGGAATGAGCAGTTCTTC
NA	NA	TRBV20-1	TRBJ2-1	CSASGHSSYNEQFF	TGCAGTGCTAGTGGGCACAGCTCCTACAATGAGCAGTTCTTC